This entry lists 15 T cell receptor beta chains sequenced from one sample in a study of technical replicates of blood from a few donors. Using immunoSEQ multiplex PCR, the repertoire was profiled, and TCRdb retains in-frame clones only, with some absent. The table lists about 75,000 clones, 95% to 98% of them singletons. The sequencing input was T cells isolated from PBMCs. The receptors originated from a human donor in good health.

This clone was detected only once. The rearrangement joins TRBV28 to TRBJ2-1; 8 bases map to TRBD1. Germline trimming cut 3 bases from V and 3 bases from J; bases unmatched to any gene: 7. CDR3 length equals 16 residues. Germline V CDR1 and CDR2: MDHEN, SYDVKM. The CDR3 sequence: CASSFSGTGHYNEQFF. The CDR3 DNA reads as TGTGCCAGCAGTTTCTCCGGGACAGGACACTACAATGAGCAGTTCTTC.

This chain connects TRBV29-1 to TRBJ1-2; 7 bases are shared with TRBD1. There are 15 residues in the CDR3. V was clipped by 3 bases and J by 2 bases; unmatched bases: 9. Germline loops: CDR1 SQVTM, CDR2 ANQGSEA. CDR3 bases: TGCAGCGTTGACTCCCGTCCAGGGGGGAACTATGGCTACACCTTC. Translated, it gives CSVDSRPGGNYGYTF.

The V call is TRBV6-6, the J call TRBJ2-5; 11 bases line up with TRBD1. Germline V gene lookup returns CDR1 MNHNY and CDR2 SVGAGI (reference sequence). Unmatched junction bases numbered 10, after V lost 8 bases and J lost 5 bases. There are 15 residues in the CDR3. CDR3 DNA: TGTGCCAGCTCATGGACAGGGGGCGGGAAGGAGACCCAGTACTTC. Encoded protein: CASSWTGGGKETQYF.

The chain employs TRBV11-3 and TRBJ2-5, with D perhaps TRBD2 (5 bases). The length of the CDR3 is 14 residues. Per germline, CDR1 SGHNT and CDR2 YENEEA. V was pared by 3 bases and J by 4 bases, with 12 bases between. The chain's CDR3 is CASSLGSGGETQYF. The DNA of the CDR3 is TGTGCCAGCAGCTTGGGGAGCGGCGGAGAGACCCAGTACTTC. The full variable domain, with the rest looked up from reference TRBV11-3 and TRBJ2-5, is EAGVVQSPRYKIIEKKQPVAFWCNPISGHNTLYWYLQNLGQGPELLIRYENEEAVDDSQLPKDRFSAERLKGVDSTLKIQPAELGDSAVYLCASSLGSGGETQYFGPGTRLLVL.

The rearrangement links TRBV7-2 to TRBJ2-7, with 12 nucleotides matching TRBD2. Germline trimming cut 3 bases from V and 2 bases from J; bases unmatched to any gene: 8. In germline, CDR1 is SGHTA, CDR2 FQGNSA. The CDR3 is 17 residues long. CDR3 DNA: TGTGCCAGCAGCTTCGCTCTTCTAGCGGGAGGGCCCTACGAGCAGTACTTC. Amino acids: CASSFALLAGGPYEQYF.

This chain uses TRBV28 with TRBJ2-2; 12 bases are shared with TRBD2. Trimming cost V 4 bases and J 6 bases; bases outside gene matches: 12. The germline V gene has CDR1 MDHEN and CDR2 SYDVKM. The length of the CDR3 is 18 residues. The CDR3 nucleotides are TGTGCCAGCAGTTACGCTGGACTAGCGGGGTACTTCTCCGGGGAGCTGTTTTTT. Its translation: CASSYAGLAGYFSGELFF.

V gene TRBV9 combines with J gene TRBJ1-5, with D uncertain. CDR1 is SGDLS and CDR2 is YYNGEE in the germline V gene. V gave up 1 base and J gave up 4 bases, with 6 bases separating them. The CDR3 consists of 13 residues. The CDR3 sequence: CASSVSPNQPQHF. DNA for the CDR3: TGTGCCAGCAGCGTATCCCCTAATCAGCCCCAGCATTTT. Using reference TRBV9 and TRBJ1-5 for the parts outside the CDR3, the full variable domain is DSGVTQTPKHLITATGQRVTLRCSPRSGDLSVYWYQQSLDQGLQFLIQYYNGEERAKGNILERFSAQQFPDLHSELNLSSLELGDSALYFCASSVSPNQPQHFGDGTRLSIL.

The rearrangement uses TRBV27 and TRBJ1-5; 9 bases line up with TRBD1. This CDR3 contains 15 residues. The germline gives CDR1 MNHEY, CDR2 SMNVEV (reference sequence). J lost 0 bases, V lost 5 bases, and 2 bases had no gene match. In DNA, the CDR3 is TGTGCCAGCAGTGGACAGGGGTATAGCAATCAGCCCCAGCATTTT. This gives the protein CASSGQGYSNQPQHF.

V and J are TRBV6-5 and TRBJ2-7, with D possibly TRBD1 on 6 matching bases. This CDR3 region has 13 residues. CDR1 MNHEY and CDR2 SVGAGI come from the germline V gene. V lost 10 bases and J 1 base, leaving 14 bases between the germline ends. CDR3 coding DNA: TGTGCCACCACCGGGACACCGTCCTACGAGCAGTACTTC. The encoded protein is CATTGTPSYEQYF.

The rearrangement links TRBV27 to TRBJ2-1; no firm D call. The CDR3 extends over 13 amino acids. In germline, CDR1 is MNHEY, CDR2 SMNVEV (reference sequence). Deletions cut 3 bases from V and 6 bases from J, with 9 bases between. In nucleotides, the CDR3 is TGTGCCAGCAGTTTGGGCAGGTTCAATGAGCAGTTCTTC. Encoded protein: CASSLGRFNEQFF.

The chain joins TRBV2 to TRBJ1-2; 7 nucleotides align to TRBD1. Germline loops: CDR1 SNHLY, CDR2 FYNNEI. The length of the CDR3 is 12 residues. V was pared by 7 bases and J by 4 bases, with 3 bases of the junction left unmatched. CDR3 sequence (DNA): TGTGCCAGCAAGAGACAGGGCTATGGCTACACCTTC. The encoded protein is CASKRQGYGYTF. The entire variable domain, with the rest obtained from reference TRBV2 and TRBJ1-2, is as follows: EPEVTQTPSHQVTQMGQEVILRCVPISNHLYFYWYRQILGQKVEFLVSFYNNEISEKSEIFDDQFSVERPDGSNFTLKIRSTKLEDSAMYFCASKRQGYGYTFGSGTRLTVV.

The chain links TRBV28 to TRBJ1-4, with D possibly TRBD1 on 6 matching bases. The CDR3 covers 16 residues. Between the trimmed V and J ends, which lost 5 bases and 7 bases, there was a span of 20 bases. CDR1 is MDHEN, CDR2 SYDVKM, per germline. The chain's CDR3 is CASSLPYRVSGEKLFF. For the CDR3, the DNA is TGTGCCAGCAGTCTCCCTTACAGGGTATCGGGTGAAAAACTGTTTTTT. Based on the CDR3 plus reference TRBV28 and TRBJ1-4, the full variable domain is DVKVTQSSRYLVKRTGEKVFLECVQDMDHENMFWYRQDPGLGLRLIYFSYDVKMKEKGDIPEGYSVSREKKERFSLILESASTNQTSMYLCASSLPYRVSGEKLFFGSGTQLSVL.

The chain employs TRBV5-4 and TRBJ2-2; 7 bases fit TRBD1. The V gene end was trimmed by 3 bases and the J gene end by 4 bases; junction bases not matched to a gene: 9. The CDR3 consists of 16 residues. Germline lookup yields CDR1 SGHNT and CDR2 YYREEE (reference sequence). In DNA form, the CDR3 reads TGTGCCAGCAGCTCGACAGGGATAGGTCTCACCGGGGAGCTGTTTTTT. This encodes CASSSTGIGLTGELFF. Full variable domain (missing parts from reference TRBV5-4 and TRBJ2-2): ETGVTQSPTHLIKTRGQQVTLRCSSQSGHNTVSWYQQALGQGPQFIFQYYREEENGRGNFPPRFSGLQFPNYSSELNVNALELDDSALYLCASSSTGIGLTGELFFGEGSRLTVL.

The chain joins TRBV5-4 to TRBJ1-1, with D perhaps matching TRBD1 (5 bases). Trimming stripped 1 base from V and 1 base from J, with 14 bases between. Germline V CDR1 and CDR2: SGHNT, YYREEE (reference sequence). CDR3 length: 16 amino acids. Here the CDR3 DNA reads TGTGCCAGCAGCTTGCTACTAACAGGTCCGAACACTGAAGCTTTCTTT. Its protein product is CASSLLLTGPNTEAFF.

The chain is built from TRBV11-3 and TRBJ2-1; 9 nucleotides agree with TRBD2. In germline, CDR1 is SGHNT, CDR2 YENEEA. The CDR3 loop spans 16 amino acids. Trimming removed 4 bases from V and 5 bases from J; junction bases left unmatched: 9. CDR3: CASSSRSSGRNNEQFF. The CDR3 bases are TGTGCCAGCAGCTCCCGGAGTAGCGGGAGAAACAATGAGCAGTTCTTC.